This is a list of T cell receptor beta chains from one sample in a study of early T cells in non-severe SARS-CoV-2 infection. TCRdb processed the 5' RACE reads anew with MiXCR; each CDR3 protein has one entry. Of around 57,000 distinct CDR3 sequences listed, approximately 6% were seen once; the top ten hold 3% to 3.5%. Specimen: whole blood, collected at baseline. The receptors were sampled from an adult who was a healthcare worker with PCR-confirmed SARS-CoV-2 infection or an uninfected control (not recorded which). CDR3s include the opening cysteine and the closing phenylalanine or tryptophan. The D gene is left open where the match is weak. Where a row states a size, it is once, few, many or the class of an expanded clone; other rows omit it.

TGTGCCAGCAGTTATAACCAGGGGAACACTGAAGCTTTCTTT,CASSYNQGNTEAFF,-,TRBV7-9,many,TRBJ1-1
TGTGTCACCAGTGATTTGAATAGGGGCACCGGGGAGCTGTTTTTT,CVTSDLNRGTGELFF,-,TRBV24-1,-,TRBJ2-2
TGTGCCAGCAGCCCCATTGGTGGCGGGGCAGCAGATACGCAGTATTTT,CASSPIGGGAADTQYF,-,TRBV28,-,TRBJ2-3
TGTGCCAGCAGCTTCTTCGGCCGCAATCAGCCCCAGCATTTT,CASSFFGRNQPQHF,-,TRBV13,-,TRBJ1-5
TGTGCCAGCAGCTTGGATTACCGGGACAGAAACACAGATACGCAGTATTTT,CASSLDYRDRNTDTQYF,TRBD1,TRBV5-4,-,TRBJ2-3
TGTGCCAGCGCCATCAACCGGGACAGGGGTCAGACCCAGTACTTC,CASAINRDRGQTQYF,TRBD1,TRBV7-2,many,TRBJ2-5
TGTGCCAGCAGCCCGCGACTAGCTCAGACCGGGGAGCTGTTTTTT,CASSPRLAQTGELFF,TRBD2,TRBV7-2,many,TRBJ2-2
TGCGCCAGCAGCCAAGGCGACGGAGGGGGAAAACTGTTTTTT,CASSQGDGGGKLFF,-,TRBV4-3,many,TRBJ1-4
TGTGCCAGCCTTGGGGCTGGCGAGCAGTACTTC,CASLGAGEQYF,-,TRBV28,many,TRBJ2-7
TGTGCCACCAGTGGCGGAGTGGGGTACAATGAGCAGTTCTTC,CATSGGVGYNEQFF,-,TRBV24-1,medium-sized,TRBJ2-1
TGCGCCAGCAGCTTGGGACACGGAAACTATGGCTACACCTTC,CASSLGHGNYGYTF,-,TRBV5-1,many,TRBJ1-2
TGCAGTGCCCTTACTAGCGTAAACACAGATACGCAGTATTTT,CSALTSVNTDTQYF,TRBD2,TRBV20-1,many,TRBJ2-3
TGTGCTAGCGCGCCTGACAGGGCACACACAGATACGCAGTATTTT,CASAPDRAHTDTQYF,TRBD1,TRBV12-5,many,TRBJ2-3
TGTGCCATCAGCCGCGATGGGACAACGGGAAACACCATATATTTT,CAISRDGTTGNTIYF,-,TRBV10-3,many,TRBJ1-3
TGTGCCAGCAGTGATTCTCCGGGACACCCTTATCAGCCCCAGCATTTT,CASSDSPGHPYQPQHF,-,TRBV6-1,many,TRBJ1-5
TGTGCCAGCAGCCTTCAGGGGATACCCTCTAGCACAGATACGCAGTATTTT,CASSLQGIPSSTDTQYF,-,TRBV6-5,many,TRBJ2-3
TGTGCCAGTAAAACCGGGCCTAGCGGGAGTCCCGGGGAGCTGTTTTTT,CASKTGPSGSPGELFF,TRBD2,TRBV19,-,TRBJ2-2
TGTGCCAGCAGCTTGATACCTAGGGGGGCCAAAAACATTCAGTACTTC,CASSLIPRGAKNIQYF,-,TRBV5-4,many,TRBJ2-4
TGTGCCATCCTACAGGGCTCCCACTTT,CAILQGSHF,-,TRBV10-3,many,TRBJ1-6
TGCAGCGTTGCGGAGGGGATTTCGGAGCCCCAGCATTTT,CSVAEGISEPQHF,-,TRBV29-1,-,TRBJ1-5
TGTGCCACGAAGGGACTAGCGGGAGCCGAGCAGTACTTC,CATKGLAGAEQYF,TRBD2,TRBV10-3,-,TRBJ2-7
TGCGCCAGCAGCCCCCCCCCCGGCGGCACAGATACGCAGTATTTT,CASSPPPGGTDTQYF,-,TRBV5-1,few,TRBJ2-3
TGCAGTGCTAGAGATGGAGGGCCAAGCAATCAGCCCCAGCATTTT,CSARDGGPSNQPQHF,-,TRBV20-1,many,TRBJ1-5
TGCAGTGCTAGTCGCAGCACCGGGGAGCTGTTTTTT,CSASRSTGELFF,-,TRBV20-1,few,TRBJ2-2
TGTGCCAGCATCTCTTCGACCCCGCGGAATTCACCCCTCCACTTT,CASISSTPRNSPLHF,-,TRBV28,many,TRBJ1-6
TGCAGTGCTAGAATTGGGAGGGGCCCCACTGAAGCTTTCTTT,CSARIGRGPTEAFF,-,TRBV20-1,many,TRBJ1-1
TGTGCCACTGGTTGGACCGATGAGAAAAACATTCAGTACTTC,CATGWTDEKNIQYF,-,TRBV2,few,TRBJ2-4
TGCAGCGTTGTTGGGACAGGGACCTACGAGCAGTACTTC,CSVVGTGTYEQYF,TRBD1,TRBV29-1,many,TRBJ2-7
TGTGCCAGTAGCCCGGGACTAGCGGGAGGAACAGATACGCAGTATTTT,CASSPGLAGGTDTQYF,TRBD2,TRBV19,many,TRBJ2-3
TGCAGTGTCAGTAGGGGAAACGAGCAGTACTTC,CSVSRGNEQYF,-,TRBV20-1,many,TRBJ2-7
TGCGCCAGCAGCCCGGGATCCGGGACAAACAATTCACCCCTCCACTTT,CASSPGSGTNNSPLHF,-,TRBV5-1,few,TRBJ1-6
TGCGCCAGCAGCTTGGATGTCAGCTACTACGAGCAGTACTTC,CASSLDVSYYEQYF,-,TRBV5-1,many,TRBJ2-7
TGCGCCAGCAGCCAAGATTTGAGGGGACTTAACACCGGGGAGCTGTTTTTT,CASSQDLRGLNTGELFF,-,TRBV4-3,few,TRBJ2-2
TGTGCCAGCAGCTTACTAGCGGGCCCCTACAATGAGCAGTTCTTC,CASSLLAGPYNEQFF,TRBD2,TRBV7-3,few,TRBJ2-1
TGTGCCAGCAGCTCCCCGGGACTGTTCCAAGAGACCCAGTACTTC,CASSSPGLFQETQYF,-,TRBV6-5,few,TRBJ2-5
TGCAGCGTTAGTCGGCCGCGGGAGCAGTACTTC,CSVSRPREQYF,-,TRBV29-1,many,TRBJ2-7